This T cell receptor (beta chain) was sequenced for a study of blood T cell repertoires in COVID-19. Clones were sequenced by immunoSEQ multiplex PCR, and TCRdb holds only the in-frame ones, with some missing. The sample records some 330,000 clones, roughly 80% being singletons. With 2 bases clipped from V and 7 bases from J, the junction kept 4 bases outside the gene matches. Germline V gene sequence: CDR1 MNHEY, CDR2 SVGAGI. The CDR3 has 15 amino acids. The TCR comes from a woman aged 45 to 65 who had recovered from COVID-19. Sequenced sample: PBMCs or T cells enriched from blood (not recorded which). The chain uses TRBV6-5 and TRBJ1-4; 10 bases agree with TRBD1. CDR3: CASSYTTGGLEKLFF. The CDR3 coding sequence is TGTGCCAGCAGTTACACGACAGGGGGCCTTGAAAAACTGTTTTTT.